This T cell receptor (beta chain) was sequenced during a study of blood T cell repertoires in COVID-19. Germline trimming cut 4 bases from V and 1 base from J; bases unmatched to any gene: 5. Germline V gene sequence: CDR1 LGHDT, CDR2 YNNKEL (reference sequence). The CDR3 has 15 residues. TCRdb's copy holds only in-frame clones and misses some; the assay was immunoSEQ multiplex PCR. The sample includes about 210,000 clones, roughly 94% of them seen just once. This receptor was obtained from a man aged 25 to 40 with acute or convalescent COVID-19. V is TRBV3-1 (or the pseudogene TRBV3-2) and J is TRBJ2-7; 9 bases align to TRBD1. The specimen sequenced was peripheral blood. This CDR3 is CASSLTGTGSYEQYF. In nucleotides, the CDR3 is TGTGCCAGCAGCCTCACCGGGACAGGGTCCTACGAGCAGTACTTC.